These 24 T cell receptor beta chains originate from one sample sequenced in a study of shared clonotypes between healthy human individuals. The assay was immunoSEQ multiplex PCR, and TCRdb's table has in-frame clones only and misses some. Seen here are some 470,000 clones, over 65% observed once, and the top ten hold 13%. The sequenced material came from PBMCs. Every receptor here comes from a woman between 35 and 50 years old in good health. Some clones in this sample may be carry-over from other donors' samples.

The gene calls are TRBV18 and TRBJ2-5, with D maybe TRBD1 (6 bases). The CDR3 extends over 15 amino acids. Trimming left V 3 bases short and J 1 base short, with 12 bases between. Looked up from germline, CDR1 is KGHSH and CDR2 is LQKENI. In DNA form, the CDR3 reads TGTGCCAGCTCACCGAGACAGGTCTTCCAAGAGACCCAGTACTTC. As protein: CASSPRQVFQETQYF. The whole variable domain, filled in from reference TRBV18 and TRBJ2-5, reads NAGVMQNPRHLVRRRGQEARLRCSPMKGHSHVYWYRQLPEEGLKFMVYLQKENIIDESGMPKERFSAEFPKEGPSILRIQQVVRGDSAAYFCASSPRQVFQETQYFGPGTRLLVL.

This CDR3 reads CASSTPLGTQYF. The DNA for the CDR3 is TGTGCCAGTAGTACCCCTCTAGGGACCCAGTACTTC. The V and J genes are TRBV19 and TRBJ2-5; no firm D call. This CDR3 is built from 12 residues. Looked up from germline, CDR1 is LNHDA and CDR2 is SQIVND (reference sequence). Trimming left V 4 bases short and J 7 bases short, with 10 bases between.

This CDR3 reads CASSLSTGGAYGYTF. CDR3 bases: TGTGCCAGCAGTTTATCGACAGGGGGCGCGTATGGCTACACCTTC. J is TRBJ1-2 and V is TRBV28, with 10 bases aligning to TRBD1. V lost 1 base, J lost 5 bases, and 4 bases stayed unmatched. Germline loops: CDR1 MDHEN, CDR2 SYDVKM. The CDR3 is made up of 15 amino acids.

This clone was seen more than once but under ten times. The CDR3 is CASKTFGSSSGNTIYF. DNA for the CDR3: TGTGCCAGCAAAACCTTCGGGTCCTCCTCTGGAAACACCATATATTTT. The V call is TRBV21-1, the J call TRBJ1-3. TRBV21-1 is termed a pseudogene. The CDR3 totals 16 residues.

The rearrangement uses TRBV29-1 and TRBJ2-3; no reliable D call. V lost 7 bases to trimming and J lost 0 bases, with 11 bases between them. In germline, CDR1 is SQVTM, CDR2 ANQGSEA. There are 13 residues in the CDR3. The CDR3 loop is CSGVEPSTDTQYF. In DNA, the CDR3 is TGCAGCGGCGTCGAGCCTAGCACAGATACGCAGTATTTT.

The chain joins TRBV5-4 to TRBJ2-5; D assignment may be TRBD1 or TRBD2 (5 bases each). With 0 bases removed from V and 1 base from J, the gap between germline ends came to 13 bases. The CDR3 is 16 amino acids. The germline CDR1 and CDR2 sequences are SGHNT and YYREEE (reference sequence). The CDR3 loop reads CASSLGGSGPQETQYF. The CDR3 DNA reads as TGTGCCAGCAGCTTGGGGGGGTCGGGGCCCCAAGAGACCCAGTACTTC.

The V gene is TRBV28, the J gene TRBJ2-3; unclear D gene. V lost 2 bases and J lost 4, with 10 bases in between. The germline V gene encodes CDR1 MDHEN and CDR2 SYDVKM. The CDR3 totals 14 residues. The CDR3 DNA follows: TGTGCCAGCAGTTTACCACAACGCGCAGATACGCAGTATTTT. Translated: CASSLPQRADTQYF.

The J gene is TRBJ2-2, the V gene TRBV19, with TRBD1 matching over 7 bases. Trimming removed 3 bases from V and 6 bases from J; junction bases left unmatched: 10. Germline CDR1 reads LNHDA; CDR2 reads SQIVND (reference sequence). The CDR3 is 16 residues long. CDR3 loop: CASSMVRTGWPGELFF. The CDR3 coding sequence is TGTGCCAGTAGTATGGTCCGGACAGGTTGGCCCGGGGAGCTGTTTTTT.

The CDR3 coding sequence is TGTGCCAGCAGCTTAGGGGGGGCCATATCCAATGAGCAGTTCTTC. This translates into CASSLGGAISNEQFF. The chain employs TRBV11-3 and TRBJ2-1, with D perhaps matching TRBD1 or TRBD2 (6 bases each). V was clipped by 1 base and J by 6 bases, with 13 bases between them. The CDR3 has 15 amino acids. CDR1 is SGHNT, CDR2 YENEEA, per germline.

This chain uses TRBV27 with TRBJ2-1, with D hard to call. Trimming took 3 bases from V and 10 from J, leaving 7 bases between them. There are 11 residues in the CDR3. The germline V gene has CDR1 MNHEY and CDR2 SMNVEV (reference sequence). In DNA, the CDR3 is TGTGCCAGCAGTTTGGGTCGGGAGCAGTTCTTC. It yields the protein CASSLGREQFF.

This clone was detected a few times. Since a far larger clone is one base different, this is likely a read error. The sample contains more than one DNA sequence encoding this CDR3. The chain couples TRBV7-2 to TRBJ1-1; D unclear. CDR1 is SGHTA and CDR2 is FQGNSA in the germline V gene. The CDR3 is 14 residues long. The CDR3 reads CASSFGMLNTEAFF. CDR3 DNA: TGTGCCAGTAGCTTCGGGATGTTGAACACTGAAGCTTTCTTT.

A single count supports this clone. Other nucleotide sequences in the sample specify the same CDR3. The CDR3 protein is CASSPGTGNYGYTF. CDR3 coding DNA: TGTGCCAGCTCACCTGGGACGGGGAACTATGGCTACACCTTC. The chain carries TRBV18 and TRBJ1-2, with TRBD1 as a possible D gene (5 bases). The CDR3 totals 14 residues. CDR1 and CDR2 (germline): KGHSH, LQKENI. The V end lost 3 bases, the J end lost 2 bases, and 10 bases lay between the germline ends.

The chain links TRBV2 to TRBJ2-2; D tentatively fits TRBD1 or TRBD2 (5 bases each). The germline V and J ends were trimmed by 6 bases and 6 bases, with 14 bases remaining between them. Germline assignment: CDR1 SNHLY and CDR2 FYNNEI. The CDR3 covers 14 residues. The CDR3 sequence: CASRDNRGAGELFF. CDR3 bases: TGTGCCAGCAGGGATAATCGAGGGGCCGGGGAGCTGTTTTTT.

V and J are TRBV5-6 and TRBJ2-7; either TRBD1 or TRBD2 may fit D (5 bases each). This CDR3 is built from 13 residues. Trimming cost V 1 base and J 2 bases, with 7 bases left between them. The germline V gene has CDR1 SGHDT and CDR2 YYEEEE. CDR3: CASSLRGPYEQYF. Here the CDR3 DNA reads TGTGCCAGCAGCTTGCGGGGCCCCTACGAGCAGTACTTC.

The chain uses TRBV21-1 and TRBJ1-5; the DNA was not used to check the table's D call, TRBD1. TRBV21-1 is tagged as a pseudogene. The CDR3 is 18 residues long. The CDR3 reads CASSKDRPSHRGGQPQHF. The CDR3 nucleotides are TGTGCCAGCAGCAAAGATAGACCGAGCCACAGGGGCGGACAGCCCCAGCATTTT.

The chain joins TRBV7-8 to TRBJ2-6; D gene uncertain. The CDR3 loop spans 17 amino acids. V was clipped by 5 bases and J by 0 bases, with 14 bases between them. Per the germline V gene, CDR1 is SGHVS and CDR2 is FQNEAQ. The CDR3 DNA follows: TGTGCCAGCAGCCCCACCTCAGCAGGCTCTGGGGCCAACGTCCTGACTTTC. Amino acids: CASSPTSAGSGANVLTF.

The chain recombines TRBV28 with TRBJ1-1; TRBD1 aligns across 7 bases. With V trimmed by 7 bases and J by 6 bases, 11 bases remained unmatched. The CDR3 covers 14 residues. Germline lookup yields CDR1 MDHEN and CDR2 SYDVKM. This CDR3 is CASTGTGAWPEAFF. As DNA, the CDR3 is TGTGCCAGCACCGGCACAGGGGCTTGGCCTGAAGCTTTCTTT.

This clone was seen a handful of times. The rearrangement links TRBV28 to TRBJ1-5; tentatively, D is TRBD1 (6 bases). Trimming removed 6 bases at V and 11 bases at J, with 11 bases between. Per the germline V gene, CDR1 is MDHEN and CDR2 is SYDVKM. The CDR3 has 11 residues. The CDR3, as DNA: TGTGCCAGCAGGCTACAGGGAACCCAGCATTTT. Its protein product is CASRLQGTQHF.

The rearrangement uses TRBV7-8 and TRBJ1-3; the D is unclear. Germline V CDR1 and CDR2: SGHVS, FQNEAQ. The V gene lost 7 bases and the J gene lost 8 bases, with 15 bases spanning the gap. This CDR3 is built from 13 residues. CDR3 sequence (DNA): TGTGCCAGCATGGTCTCTAGGGCTCACACCATATATTTT. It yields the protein CASMVSRAHTIYF.

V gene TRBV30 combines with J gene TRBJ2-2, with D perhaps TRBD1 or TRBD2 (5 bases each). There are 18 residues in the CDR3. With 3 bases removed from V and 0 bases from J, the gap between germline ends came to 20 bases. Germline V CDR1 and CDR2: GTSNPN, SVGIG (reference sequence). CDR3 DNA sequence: TGTGCCTGGAGACCGCCTGGGAGTCGGGGACCGAACACCGGGGAGCTGTTTTTT. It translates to CAWRPPGSRGPNTGELFF. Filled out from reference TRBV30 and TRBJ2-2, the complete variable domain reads SQTIHQWPATLVQPVGSPLSLECTVEGTSNPNLYWYRQAAGRGLQLLFYSVGIGQISSEVPQNLSASRPQDRQFILSSKKLLLSDSGFYLCAWRPPGSRGPNTGELFFGEGSRLTVL.

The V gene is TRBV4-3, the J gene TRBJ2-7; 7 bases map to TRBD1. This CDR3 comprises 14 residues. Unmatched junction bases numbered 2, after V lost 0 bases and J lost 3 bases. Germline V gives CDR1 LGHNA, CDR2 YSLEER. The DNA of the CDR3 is TGCGCCAGCAGCCAAGATACAGGGGTCTACGAGCAGTACTTC. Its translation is CASSQDTGVYEQYF.

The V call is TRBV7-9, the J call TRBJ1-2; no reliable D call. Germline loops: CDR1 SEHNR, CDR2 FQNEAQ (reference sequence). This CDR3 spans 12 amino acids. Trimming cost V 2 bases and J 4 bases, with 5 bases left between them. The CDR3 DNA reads TGTGCCAGCAGCTTACCAACCTATGGCTACACCTTC. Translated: CASSLPTYGYTF.

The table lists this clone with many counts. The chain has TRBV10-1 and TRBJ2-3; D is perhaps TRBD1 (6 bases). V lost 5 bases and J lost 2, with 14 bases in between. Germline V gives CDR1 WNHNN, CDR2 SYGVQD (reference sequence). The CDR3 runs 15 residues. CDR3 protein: CASSSGESDTDTQYF. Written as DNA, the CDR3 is TGCGCCAGCAGTTCAGGGGAAAGCGACACAGATACGCAGTATTTT.

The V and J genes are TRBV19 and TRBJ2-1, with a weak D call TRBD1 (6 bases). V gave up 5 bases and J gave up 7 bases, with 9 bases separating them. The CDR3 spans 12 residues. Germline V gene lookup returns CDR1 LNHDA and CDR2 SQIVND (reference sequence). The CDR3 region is CASSDRWNEQFF. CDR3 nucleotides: TGTGCCAGTAGTGACAGGTGGAATGAGCAGTTCTTC.